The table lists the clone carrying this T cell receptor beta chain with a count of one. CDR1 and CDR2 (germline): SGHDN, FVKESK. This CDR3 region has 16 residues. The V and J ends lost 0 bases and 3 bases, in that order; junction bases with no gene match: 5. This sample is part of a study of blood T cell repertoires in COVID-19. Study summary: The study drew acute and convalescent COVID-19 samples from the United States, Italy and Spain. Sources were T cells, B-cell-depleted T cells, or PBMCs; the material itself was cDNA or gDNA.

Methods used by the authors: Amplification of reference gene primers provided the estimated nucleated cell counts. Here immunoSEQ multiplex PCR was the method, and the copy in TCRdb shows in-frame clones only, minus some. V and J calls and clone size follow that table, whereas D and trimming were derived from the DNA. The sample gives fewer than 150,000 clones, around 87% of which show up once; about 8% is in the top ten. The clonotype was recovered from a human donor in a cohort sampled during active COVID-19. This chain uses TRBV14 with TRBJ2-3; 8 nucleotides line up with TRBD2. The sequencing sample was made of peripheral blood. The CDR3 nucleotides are TGTGCCAGCAGCCAAGAGTACGGGAGGGCAACAGATACGCAGTATTTT. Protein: CASSQEYGRATDTQYF.